This TCR beta chain is drawn from a study of technical replicates of blood from a handful of donors. Only in-frame clones appear in the TCRdb table, and some are missing; sequencing was by immunoSEQ multiplex PCR. The repertoire holds more than 80,000 clones, with approximately 96% as singletons. Worth noting for this clone: Other DNA sequences within the sample encode an identical CDR3.

V was trimmed by 6 bases and J by 7 bases, leaving 9 bases between them. Germline CDR1 reads SNHLY; CDR2 reads FYNNEI. The CDR3 has 11 residues. The rearrangement joins TRBV2 to TRBJ1-2; no definite D call. The TCR was taken from a human donor in good health. The sample was T cells isolated from PBMCs. The CDR3 nucleotides read TGTGCCAGCAGAGAGGGAGGTGGCTACACCTTC. It codes for CASREGGGYTF.